This T cell receptor beta chain was captured by sequencing in a study of CD8 T cells in ankylosing spondylitis. Study-wide findings and caveats: CD8+ cells made up the disease-linked clones, which were relatively rare in peripheral blood. One TCR beta motif, made up of roughly 8 highly homologous variants, appeared characteristic of ankylosing spondylitis blood.

TCRdb re-analysed the 5' RACE reads in MiXCR, keeping a single row per CDR3 protein. The table has under 850,000 distinct CDR3 sequences, under 20% seen once. For this clonotype: Its matching antigen is unknown.

This CDR3 is 16 amino acids long. The V and J ends lost 4 bases and 0 bases respectively, with 13 bases between them. The V gene's germline CDR1 is LGHNA and CDR2 YNFKEQ. This chain links TRBV4-2 with TRBJ1-3; D ambiguous. The receptor comes from a male donor with ankylosing spondylitis. Sample: blood, either unsorted or a sorted T cell fraction (not recorded which). The CDR3 spells CASSPKEPNSGNTIYF. DNA of the CDR3: TGTGCCAGCAGCCCAAAGGAGCCGAACTCTGGAAACACCATATATTTT.